This T cell receptor beta chain comes out of a study of vaccination and CD4 T cells after COVID-19. For the study at large: The study collected post-vaccine samples a median around 73 days after dose two, with a range of 14 to 241.

Notes on this clonotype: Its antigen is still unknown.

Whole-study results and caveats: The cohort comprised relatively few convalescent patients, and no early post-infection timepoints were analyzed.

TCRdb ran MiXCR on the PCR reads and lists one entry per CDR3 protein. This table has 25,000 to 30,000 distinct CDR3 sequences, roughly 51% appearing once. Time point noted: late sampling 161 to 241 days after vaccination in a few convalescent patients. Trimming took off 0 bases at V and 9 bases at J, with 15 bases between the two ends. There are 16 residues in the CDR3. In germline, CDR1 is MGHRA, CDR2 YSYEKL. The specimen comprised CD4+ T cells from blood, sampled about 7 months after SARS-CoV-2 vaccination. The sequence was collected from a human donor who had recovered from COVID-19. V gene TRBV4-1 combines with J gene TRBJ1-6; D is possibly TRBD1 (5 bases). CDR3: CASSQEDSGTSSPLHF. The CDR3 region has the DNA TGCGCCAGCAGCCAAGAAGATTCGGGGACGAGTTCACCCCTCCACTTT.